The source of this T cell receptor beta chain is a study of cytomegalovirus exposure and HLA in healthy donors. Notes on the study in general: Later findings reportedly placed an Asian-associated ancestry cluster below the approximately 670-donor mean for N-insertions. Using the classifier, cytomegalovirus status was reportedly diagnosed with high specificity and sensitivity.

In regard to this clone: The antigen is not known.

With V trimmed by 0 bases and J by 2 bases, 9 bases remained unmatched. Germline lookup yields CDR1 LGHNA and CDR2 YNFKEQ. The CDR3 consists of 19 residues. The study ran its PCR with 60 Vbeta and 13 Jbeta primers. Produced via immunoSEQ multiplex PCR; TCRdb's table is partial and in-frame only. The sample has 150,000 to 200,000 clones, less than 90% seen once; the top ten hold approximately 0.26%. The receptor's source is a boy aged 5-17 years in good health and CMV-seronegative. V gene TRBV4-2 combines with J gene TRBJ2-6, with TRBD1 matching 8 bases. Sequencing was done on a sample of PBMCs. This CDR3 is CASSQDSRQGATGANVLTF. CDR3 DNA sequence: TGTGCCAGCAGCCAAGATAGTAGGCAGGGGGCAACTGGGGCCAACGTCCTGACTTTC.